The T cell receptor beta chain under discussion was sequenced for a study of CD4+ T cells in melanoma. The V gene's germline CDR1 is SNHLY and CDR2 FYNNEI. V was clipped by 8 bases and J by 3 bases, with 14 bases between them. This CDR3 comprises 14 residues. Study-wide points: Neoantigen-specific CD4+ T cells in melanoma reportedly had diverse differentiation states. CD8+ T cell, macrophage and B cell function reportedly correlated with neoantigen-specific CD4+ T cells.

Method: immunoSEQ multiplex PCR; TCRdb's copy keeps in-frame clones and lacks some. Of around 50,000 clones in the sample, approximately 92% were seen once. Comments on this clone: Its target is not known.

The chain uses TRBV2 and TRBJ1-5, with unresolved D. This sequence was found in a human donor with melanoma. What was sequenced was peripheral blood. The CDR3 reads CASRQDGANQPQHF. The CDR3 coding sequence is TGTGCCAGCCGCCAGGACGGAGCCAATCAGCCCCAGCATTTT.